Listed below are T cell receptor beta chains from one sample, sequenced in a study of cytomegalovirus exposure and HLA in healthy donors. Here immunoSEQ multiplex PCR was the method, and the copy in TCRdb shows in-frame clones only, minus some. The table shows about 98,000 clones, with roughly nine tenths occurring only once. Sequencing was performed on PBMCs. The receptors here all came from a young man in good health and CMV-seropositive. Both conserved end residues are part of each CDR3.

TRBV28	12	CASSPGTVAQYF
TRBV27	15	CASSGSGRGSYEQYF
TRBV28	16	CASSLDGLAETNEQFF
TRBV7-9	15	CASLASNRGNYGYTF
TRBV7-9	13	CASSLARGYEQYF
TRBV6-5	14	CASSLDRANSPLHF
TRBV7-8	12	CASSKQGEKLFF
TRBV19	12	CASSSGYNEQFF
TRBV11-2	15	CASSLGWANQGPAFF
TRBV6-5	15	CASSYSRDSYNEQFF
TRBV6-1	13	CASRTGAYNEQFF
TRBV5-7	16	CASSLDPGGGPFKGYF
TRBV28	15	CASSELAGGADTQYF
TRBV11-3	15	CASSRGGTGDYEQYF
TRBV7-3	15	CASSLTEGAAYEQYF
TRBV19	15	CASSSSGQPGEKLFF
TRBV19	19	CATEGRDGGLLSYNSPLHF
TRBV7-7	15	CASSTGTSGINEQFF
TRBV7-2	15	CASSLEGTGVSEAFF
TRBV28	17	CASSLLWSETYTYEQYF
TRBV7-3	15	CASSPLRSTYNEQFF
TRBV29-1	14	CSAKDNRNTGELFF